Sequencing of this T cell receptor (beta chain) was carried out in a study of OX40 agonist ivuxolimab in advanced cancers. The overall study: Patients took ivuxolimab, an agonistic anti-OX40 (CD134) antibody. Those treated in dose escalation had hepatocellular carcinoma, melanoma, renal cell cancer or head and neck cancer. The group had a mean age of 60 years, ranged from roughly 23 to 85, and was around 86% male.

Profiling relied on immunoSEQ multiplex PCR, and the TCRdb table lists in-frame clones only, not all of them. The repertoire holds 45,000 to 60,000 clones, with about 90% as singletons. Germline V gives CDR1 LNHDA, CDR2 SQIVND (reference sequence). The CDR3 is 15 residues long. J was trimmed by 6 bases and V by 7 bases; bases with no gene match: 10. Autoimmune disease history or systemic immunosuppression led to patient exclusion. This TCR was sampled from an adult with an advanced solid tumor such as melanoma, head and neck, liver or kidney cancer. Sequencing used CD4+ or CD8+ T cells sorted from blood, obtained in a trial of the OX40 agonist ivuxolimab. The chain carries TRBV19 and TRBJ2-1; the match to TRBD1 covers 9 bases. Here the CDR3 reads CASIGTGGLGNEQFF. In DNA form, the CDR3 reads TGTGCCAGTATCGGAACAGGGGGCCTTGGCAATGAGCAGTTCTTC.